Below are 13 T cell receptor beta chains sequenced from a single sample in a study of regulatory T cells in long-lasting Graves disease. Time point of the sample: persistent/refractory GD, antithyroid drugs over 5 years with positive TRAb. The TCR library was prepared using RNA isolated from PBMCs. Both iRepertoire HTBI primers and Arm-PCR of CDR3 regions were used to build the TCR beta libraries. TCRdb used MiXCR to reprocess the multiplex PCR reads, holding one entry per CDR3 protein. Seen here are over 650,000 distinct CDR3 sequences, around 30% observed once, and the top ten hold roughly 40%. This specimen was peripheral blood mononuclear cells (PBMCs), taken when the disease was refractory, from a patient treated with antithyroid drugs. The source is a female donor with Graves disease.

This rearrangement joins TRBV15 to TRBJ1-2; D is possibly TRBD1 (5 bases). The CDR3 has 16 residues. CDR1 and CDR2 (germline): LNHNV, YYDKDF (reference sequence). Trimming pared 0 bases from V and 1 base from J, leaving 12 bases between. The CDR3 spells CATSRDGEGHNYGYTF. The CDR3 DNA follows: TGTGCCACCAGCAGAGATGGGGAGGGGCATAACTATGGCTACACCTTC.

The genes are TRBV11-2 and TRBJ1-2; TRBD1 is a possible D gene (6 bases). Germline-derived CDR1 and CDR2 are SGHAT and FQNNGV. V was cut by 4 bases and J by 7 bases, with 22 bases left in between. The length of the CDR3 is 16 residues. This CDR3 is CASSSPTGGQGSGYTF. The CDR3 nucleotides are TGTGCCAGCAGCTCACCCACGGGGGGGCAGGGATCTGGCTACACCTTC.

This clonotype showed up just a few times. The CDR3 DNA reads TGCAGTGCCCGGGGACTAGCGAGACACGAGCAGTACTTC. Its protein is CSARGLARHEQYF. The chain is built from TRBV20-1 and TRBJ2-7; 10 nucleotides align to TRBD2. This CDR3 region has 13 residues. With V trimmed by 6 bases and J by 5 bases, 7 bases remained unmatched. CDR1 and CDR2 from the germline V gene are DFQATT and SNEGSKA (reference sequence).

This chain joins TRBV6-1 and TRBJ2-7, with unresolved D. The CDR3 runs 15 residues. Germline V lookup: CDR1 MNHNS, CDR2 SASEGT. Trimming removed 6 bases at V and 0 bases at J, with 15 bases between. CDR3 coding DNA: TGTGCCAGCAGACCCCTCCGCCCCAGCTCCTACGAGCAGTACTTC. It specifies CASRPLRPSSYEQYF.

This chain links TRBV2 with TRBJ2-4; TRBD2 might be the D (5 bases). Trimming pared 4 bases from V and 7 bases from J, leaving 11 bases between. CDR1 is SNHLY and CDR2 is FYNNEI in the germline V gene. This CDR3 spans 13 amino acids. CDR3: CASSGSGSNIQYF. The CDR3 DNA follows: TGTGCCAGCAGTGGGTCGGGGTCGAACATTCAGTACTTC.

The chain joins TRBV20-1 to TRBJ2-7, with 9 nucleotides matching TRBD2. V dropped 1 base and J dropped 5; count of bases not matched to a gene: 6. The CDR3 is made up of 14 amino acids. CDR1 DFQATT and CDR2 SNEGSKA come from the germline V gene (reference sequence). Here the CDR3 DNA reads TGCAGTGCTAGAGCGAGTAGCGGGAGCCACGAGCAGTACTTC. This sequence encodes CSARASSGSHEQYF.

The rearrangement uses TRBV20-1 and TRBJ2-2; 11 nucleotides match TRBD2. Germline assignment: CDR1 DFQATT and CDR2 SNEGSKA (reference sequence). J gave up 4 bases and V 6 bases, and 13 bases lay outside the gene matches. The CDR3 runs to 17 residues. CDR3 sequence: CSAGRLTSGRPTGELFF. CDR3 in DNA: TGCAGTGCGGGCCGACTTACTAGCGGGAGACCCACCGGGGAGCTGTTTTTT.

This clonotype was seen only a few times. The CDR3 protein is CASRLGWNQPQHF. The CDR3 DNA reads TGTGCCAGCAGACTCGGTTGGAATCAGCCCCAGCATTTT. The chain carries TRBV27 and TRBJ1-5, with unresolved D. CDR1 MNHEY and CDR2 SMNVEV come from the germline V gene (reference sequence). CDR3 length equals 13 residues. Trimming took off 6 bases at V and 4 bases at J, with 10 bases between the two ends.

The V call is TRBV18, the J call TRBJ1-2; 7 nucleotides align to TRBD1. The junction had 8 bases not matched to a gene; V was cut back by 4 bases and J by 0 bases. This CDR3 has 16 residues. The germline V gene encodes CDR1 KGHSH and CDR2 LQKENI. CDR3 protein: CASSQKAGGSNYGYTF. CDR3 in DNA: TGTGCCAGCTCACAGAAAGCAGGGGGATCTAACTATGGCTACACCTTC.

Comments on this clonotype: A much larger clone sits a single nucleotide away, making a read error possible. The final CDR3 position lacks the conserved phenylalanine or tryptophan, pointing to a likely read error. V usage is TRBV6-5 and J usage is TRBJ2-5, with D uncertain. This CDR3 region has 16 residues. Per germline, CDR1 MNHEY and CDR2 SVGAGI. Trimming took 2 bases from V and 5 from J, leaving 18 bases between them. CDR3 DNA: TGTGCCAGCAGTTACCCTGACCGGGTGACCGGGGAGACCCAGTACTAC. Encoded protein: CASSYPDRVTGETQYY.

This clonotype was picked up many times. This chain connects TRBV29-1 to TRBJ1-1, with D perhaps TRBD1 (6 bases). The CDR3 extends over 13 amino acids. The germline CDR1 and CDR2 sequences are SQVTM and ANQGSEA. V lost 6 bases to trimming and J lost 1 base, with 12 bases between them. Written as DNA, the CDR3 is TGCAGCGTCCTTGACAGGTCGAACACTGAAGCTTTCTTT. It is translated as CSVLDRSNTEAFF.

There are a few counts of this clonotype. The chain employs TRBV2 and TRBJ2-2; tentative D call: TRBD2 (6 bases). Germline lookup yields CDR1 SNHLY and CDR2 FYNNEI. The length of the CDR3 is 16 residues. Deletions cut 6 bases from V and 9 bases from J, with 23 bases between. The CDR3 here is CASSSQLEGTHRELFF. The CDR3 nucleotides read TGTGCCAGCAGCTCACAGCTCGAGGGGACTCACCGGGAGCTGTTTTTT. Supplemented by reference TRBV2 and TRBJ2-2, the full variable domain reads EPEVTQTPSHQVTQMGQEVILRCVPISNHLYFYWYRQILGQKVEFLVSFYNNEISEKSEIFDDQFSVERPDGSNFTLKIRSTKLEDSAMYFCASSSQLEGTHRELFFGEGSRLTVL.

The V gene is TRBV28, the J gene TRBJ2-7; D possibly uses TRBD1 or TRBD2 (6 bases each). Trimming pared 6 bases from V and 7 bases from J, leaving 28 bases between. Germline CDR1 is MDHEN and CDR2 is SYDVKM. The CDR3 is 17 residues long. Here the CDR3 reads CASSNRRGGRLSSEQYF. The CDR3 bases are TGTGCCAGCAGCAACAGGAGAGGGGGGCGCCTCTCGTCTGAGCAGTACTTC.